This TCR beta chain is drawn from a study of relationships among human T cell subsets. About this clonotype itself: Its target is not known.

The study's findings and limits: Th1, Th2 and regulatory subsets overlapped substantially in CDR3 sequences.

CDR3 length: 14 amino acids. With 8 bases clipped from V and 5 bases from J, the junction kept 7 bases outside the gene matches. TCR alpha and beta CDR3s were amplified from mRNA by semiquantitative ARM-PCR. In ARM-PCR, communal superprimers followed tagged nested gene-specific primers for exponential amplification. Before the second round, exonuclease removed the nested primers. TCRdb processed the multiplex PCR reads anew with MiXCR; each CDR3 protein has one entry. The sample contains about 13,000 distinct CDR3 sequences, roughly two thirds of which appear only once. After CD25, CD56 and CD294 bead selections, the flow-through was collected as Th1 cells. T cell subsets were isolated with antibody-coated magnetic beads.

The receptor was derived from a man aged 35-49 years in good health. The sequencing input was CD4+ Th1 cells sorted from blood. The chain recombines TRBV12-3 or TRBV12-4 with TRBJ2-1, with 9 bases aligning to TRBD2. The CDR3 DNA is TGTGCCAGCGGACCGGGACTAGCCCACAATGAGCAGTTCTTC. This gives the protein CASGPGLAHNEQFF.